This TCR beta chain was recovered during a study of ipilimumab plus nivolumab after autologous stem cell transplantation. About the study: A median of roughly 8 nivolumab and a few ipilimumab doses were given.

Measured with immunoSEQ multiplex PCR; TCRdb has only the in-frame clones, and not every one. Among fewer than 25,000 clones listed, about four fifths were seen once. Patients received nivolumab 3 mg/kg at weeks 1, 4, 7, 10, then fortnightly to week 26. The sample was PBMCs, taken in a trial of ipilimumab plus nivolumab as post-transplant consolidation. This sequence originates from a male donor with diffuse large B-cell lymphoma.

DNA of the CDR3: TGCGCCAGCAGCTTAAAAGCGGGGGCCTCCAGGGAGACCCAGTACTTC. Translating it yields CASSLKAGASRETQYF. The V and J genes are TRBV5-1 and TRBJ2-5; TRBD2 aligns across 8 bases. The germline V gene encodes CDR1 SGHRS and CDR2 YFSETQ. The J segment lost 5 bases and the V segment lost 2 bases, leaving 11 bases of the junction unmatched. The CDR3 is made up of 16 amino acids.